A selection of T cell receptor beta chains follows, all from one sample in a study of T-cell memory formation after mild COVID-19. TCRdb analysed the 5' RACE reads with MiXCR anew, one entry per CDR3 protein. The sample lists 450,000 to 700,000 distinct CDR3 sequences; 18% were seen once. The material sequenced was PBMCs or a T cell subset sorted from them (not recorded which). The receptors stem from an adult woman who had mild COVID-19 (a few samples of this study predate the infection). Cell type and time point are not known. Both conserved end residues are part of each CDR3. Each record gives: J gene, V gene, D gene, clone size, CDR3 protein, CDR3 DNA. The D gene is left open where the match is weak. Only part of the rows carry a size: once, few, many, or a class if the clone is expanded.

>TRBJ1-2|TRBV7-2|NA|NA
CASSLREGPNYGYTF
TGTGCCAGCAGCTTGCGAGAGGGCCCAAACTATGGCTACACCTTC
>TRBJ2-5|TRBV5-4|NA|few
CASSLRTGSIGETQYF
TGTGCCAGCAGCTTGAGAACAGGGAGTATCGGAGAGACCCAGTACTTC
>TRBJ2-2|TRBV6-5|NA|NA
CASSLTRGSTGELFF
TGTGCCAGCAGCTTGACACGGGGAAGCACCGGGGAGCTGTTTTTT
>TRBJ2-5|TRBV19|NA|few
CASSIQGTQYF
TGTGCCAGTAGTATTCAAGGGACCCAGTACTTC
>TRBJ2-7|TRBV5-1|NA|many
CASSLVGSGEQYF
TGCGCCAGCAGCTTGGTGGGGAGCGGCGAGCAGTACTTC
>TRBJ1-6|TRBV30|NA|NA
CAWSAGNNSPLHF
TGTGCCTGGAGTGCAGGGAATAATTCACCCCTCCACTTT
>TRBJ2-4|TRBV6-2/TRBV6-3|NA|NA
CASGEAQQGLENIQYF
TGTGCCAGCGGTGAAGCCCAGCAGGGTCTTGAAAACATTCAGTACTTC
>TRBJ1-5|TRBV20-1|NA|few
CSAKKAPGGDSNQPQHF
TGCAGTGCAAAGAAGGCCCCGGGGGGGGATAGCAATCAGCCCCAGCATTTT
>TRBJ2-7|TRBV4-3|NA|few
CASSPTWGESYEQYF
TGCGCCAGCAGCCCCACCTGGGGGGAATCCTACGAGCAGTACTTC
>TRBJ2-7|TRBV6-6|TRBD1|NA
CASSPNDRDYEQYF
TGTGCCAGCAGCCCGAACGACAGGGACTACGAGCAGTACTTC
>TRBJ2-3|TRBV5-1|NA|NA
CASSLRNTDTQYF
TGCGCCAGCAGCTTGAGGAACACAGATACGCAGTATTTT
>TRBJ1-6|TRBV12-3/TRBV12-4|NA|few
CASSPAVGRSPLHF
TGTGCCAGCAGCCCAGCGGTGGGCCGTTCACCCCTCCACTTT
>TRBJ2-1|TRBV7-9|TRBD2|NA
CASSLGGTSGANEQFF
TGTGCCAGCAGCTTAGGAGGGACTAGCGGGGCCAATGAGCAGTTCTTC
>TRBJ2-3|TRBV20-1|NA|NA
CSASGPADTQYF
TGCAGTGCTAGCGGCCCAGCGGATACGCAGTATTTT
>TRBJ1-5|TRBV7-9|NA|few
CASSSTGGPQPQHF
TGTGCCAGCAGCTCTACTGGCGGGCCTCAGCCCCAGCATTTT
>TRBJ2-7|TRBV12-3/TRBV12-4|NA|NA
CASSSTPGLIFTYEQYF
TGTGCCAGCAGTTCGACTCCGGGACTTATTTTTACCTACGAGCAGTACTTC
>TRBJ2-1|TRBV7-2|TRBD2|NA
CASLLGGGSYNEQFF
TGTGCCAGCTTATTGGGCGGGGGGTCCTACAATGAGCAGTTCTTC
>TRBJ1-2|TRBV6-5|NA|NA
CASSYFRGFSYGYTF
TGTGCCAGCAGTTATTTTAGGGGGTTCAGCTATGGCTACACCTTC
>TRBJ1-1|TRBV29-1|NA|many
CSVEDPGTEAFF
TGCAGCGTTGAAGATCCGGGGACTGAAGCTTTCTTT
>TRBJ2-3|TRBV9|NA|few
CASSLNRLTSTDTQYF
TGTGCCAGCAGCTTAAATAGACTGACTAGCACAGATACGCAGTATTTT
>TRBJ2-1|TRBV9|TRBD2|few
CASSVASAGEWADEQFF
TGTGCCAGCAGCGTAGCTAGTGCGGGAGAATGGGCGGATGAGCAGTTCTTC
>TRBJ2-6|TRBV12-3/TRBV12-4|TRBD2|few
CASTLRGTGANVLTF
TGTGCCAGCACCCTGCGGGGGACTGGGGCCAACGTCCTGACTTTC
>TRBJ2-6|TRBV27|TRBD1|NA
CASSRQGASGANVLTF
TGTGCCAGCAGCAGACAGGGGGCGTCTGGGGCCAACGTCCTGACTTTC
>TRBJ1-2|TRBV29-1|NA|few
CSVAVRYLGTDGYTF
TGCAGCGTGGCCGTCCGATACCTCGGGACTGATGGCTACACCTTC
>TRBJ2-7|TRBV7-9|TRBD2|NA
CASRGVRVYEQYF
TGTGCCAGCCGGGGGGTAAGAGTCTACGAGCAGTACTTC